A selection of T cell receptor beta chains follows, all from one sample in a study of early T cells in non-severe SARS-CoV-2 infection. TCRdb called the 5' RACE reads again in MiXCR, with one record for every CDR3 protein. The sample records roughly 100,000 distinct CDR3 sequences, about 13% being singletons. The sample was whole blood. All receptors come from an adult who was a healthcare worker with PCR-confirmed SARS-CoV-2 infection or an uninfected control (not recorded which). Both conserved end residues are part of each CDR3. The order of the fields is J gene, D gene, V gene, clone size, CDR3 DNA, CDR3 protein. The D gene is left open where the match is weak. Clone size is shown for a subset of rows, as once, few, many or a class of expanded clone.

>TRBJ1-2|-|TRBV14|few
TGTGCCAGCAGCCAAGTCCCCCTCGCGTGGGAAAGATATGGCTACACCTTC
CASSQVPLAWERYGYTF
>TRBJ2-7|TRBD1|TRBV7-2|-
TGTGCCAGCAGCGCCGGACAGGGGACTTTCTACGAGCAGTACTTC
CASSAGQGTFYEQYF
>TRBJ2-3|-|TRBV5-5|many
TGTGCCAGCAGTCCTTTGGGACTTACCACAGATACGCAGTATTTT
CASSPLGLTTDTQYF
>TRBJ2-1|-|TRBV19|-
TGTGCCAGTAGTATATTGGGGAGCTCCTACAATGAGCAGTTCTTC
CASSILGSSYNEQFF
>TRBJ1-1|-|TRBV10-2|-
TGCGCCAGCACGGAGGATTTACGCACTGAAGCTTTCTTT
CASTEDLRTEAFF
>TRBJ2-5|TRBD2|TRBV28|-
TGTGCCAGCAGCTCAAGTAGGACTAGCGGTGAGACCCAGTACTTC
CASSSSRTSGETQYF
>TRBJ2-7|TRBD2|TRBV6-5|-
TGTGCCAGCAGTCTAGCGGCCTCATCCTACGAGCAGTACTTC
CASSLAASSYEQYF
>TRBJ2-2|-|TRBV28|-
TGTGCCAGCACGCCCGGGACCCTACATATCACCGGGGAGCTGTTTTTT
CASTPGTLHITGELFF
>TRBJ1-6|-|TRBV18|few
TGTGCCAGCTCACCGAGGTTGTCACCCCTCCACTTT
CASSPRLSPLHF
>TRBJ2-5|-|TRBV5-4|many
TGTGCCAGCAGGGGGGACTTGACAGAGACCCAGTACTTC
CASRGDLTETQYF
>TRBJ2-3|TRBD2|TRBV10-3|-
TGTGCCATCAGTGCGGCGGGGGGGCCAGCAGATACGCAGTATTTT
CAISAAGGPADTQYF
>TRBJ1-2|-|TRBV4-3|many
TGCGCCAGCAGCCCCCCCGGGCTTTCCTATGGCTACACCTTC
CASSPPGLSYGYTF
>TRBJ1-1|-|TRBV28|many
TGTGCCAGCAGTCCCTCCCTTCGAAAGTCTAAAAGGGACACTGAAGCTTTCTTT
CASSPSLRKSKRDTEAFF
>TRBJ1-2|-|TRBV3-1|few
TGTGCCAGCAGCCTAGGGGGTATCAACTATGGCTACACCTTC
CASSLGGINYGYTF
>TRBJ1-2|-|TRBV2|few
TGTGCCAGCAGTGAGAGAGCTCCTCCCTATGGCTACACCTTC
CASSERAPPYGYTF
>TRBJ2-4|TRBD1|TRBV3-1|few
TGTGCCAGCAGCCAAGGAGGGACAGGGTTAAACATTCAGTACTTC
CASSQGGTGLNIQYF
>TRBJ2-1|-|TRBV6-2/TRBV6-3|many
TGTGCCAGCAGTCCCGGGACTTTCAATGAGCAGTTCTTC
CASSPGTFNEQFF
>TRBJ1-5|-|TRBV2|many
TGTGCCAGCAGTGAAGCGCCTGGGCAGGGCCAGCCCCAGCATTTT
CASSEAPGQGQPQHF
>TRBJ2-4|TRBD2|TRBV7-8|-
TGTGCCAGCAGCTCGGGGAGGGGAAACATTCAGTACTTC
CASSSGRGNIQYF
>TRBJ2-7|-|TRBV21-1|many
TGTGCCAGCAGCAAAGGGAAAGGGGCTTCCTTCTCCTACGAGCAGTACTTC
CASSKGKGASFSYEQYF
>TRBJ2-1|TRBD2|TRBV25-1|-
TGTGCCAGCAGTGAACAAGGACTAGCGGGCCACAATGAGCAGTTCTTC
CASSEQGLAGHNEQFF
>TRBJ2-1|-|TRBV7-2|-
TGTGCCAGCAGCTCTCCGCACAGGGGGGGCAACAATGAGCAGTTCTTC
CASSSPHRGGNNEQFF